The sequence of this T cell receptor (beta chain) was determined in a study of blood T cells in healthy people across ages. Study-wide results and caveats: Higher diversity, along with more naive CD4+ cells, distinguished long-lived donors from aged donors.

Next came a second PCR, run for about 7 to 12 cycles, which used a sample-barcoded 5' primer along with a J-beta primer mix. TCRdb re-derived calls from the 5' RACE reads in MiXCR, one entry per CDR3 protein. The table has hundreds of thousands of distinct CDR3 sequences, nearly 25% seen once; the top ten hold around 10%. This clonotype has just a few counts. Its antigen is undetermined. V was cut by 5 bases and J by 4 bases, with 11 bases left in between. Germline V gene data show CDR1 as MNHEY and CDR2 as SVGEGT. CDR3 length: 14 residues. PBMCs, at least 6.5 million per sample, were isolated. The sample was also reused in another study, on T cells of mothers and their children. From that study: Per mother, over 8 million TCR beta CDR3 reads were obtained; per child, about 3 million. Among related mother-child pairs, overlap was slightly higher than in unrelated pairs, though not significantly.

This receptor was taken from a boy aged 5-17 years in good health. The chain has TRBV6-2 or TRBV6-3 and TRBJ2-2, with a possible D match to TRBD1 (5 bases). The sequenced sample was blood. The DNA of the CDR3 is TGTGCCAGCAGTCCGATTGGGGCCACCGGGGAGCTGTTTTTT. Its protein product is CASSPIGATGELFF.